This TCR beta chain derives from a study of blood T cell repertoires in COVID-19. The data were produced by immunoSEQ multiplex PCR, yet TCRdb's version contains in-frame clones alone and is incomplete. In the table there are some 260,000 clones, around 88% of which are singletons. The CDR3 extends over 15 amino acids. With 2 bases removed from V and 4 bases from J, the gap between germline ends came to 12 bases. The germline CDR1 and CDR2 sequences are SGHNT and YYREEE (reference sequence). This clone was detected a few times. The chain is built from TRBV5-4 and TRBJ2-2; possible D gene TRBD2, 6 bases. The receptor's source is an elderly man with acute or convalescent COVID-19. The material sequenced was peripheral blood. CDR3 DNA sequence: TGTGCCAGCAGCTTTCTAAGTAGCGGCACCGGGGAGCTGTTTTTT. It translates to CASSFLSSGTGELFF.